This is a list of T cell receptor beta chains from one sample in a study of CD8+ T cells in alopecia areata. Assay used: immunoSEQ multiplex PCR; TCRdb lists only in-frame clones, some missing. This sample has approximately 130,000 clones, with roughly 57% found just once. This sample comprised CD4+ T cells sorted from blood, obtained at week 4, from a patient treated with tofacitinib. These receptors were obtained from a human donor with alopecia areata. Each CDR3 is given with its conserved first and last residue. The D gene is left open where the match is weak. Size is stated for part of the rows, as once, few or many counts, or as a class when the clone is expanded.

TRBJ1-6	TRBD1	few	TRBV30	TGTGCCTGGAGTTCCCGGACAGGGGGGAATTCACCCCTCCACTTT	CAWSSRTGGNSPLHF
TRBJ2-5	TRBD2	few	TRBV7-8	TGTGCCAGCAGCTTAGCGGCCAGCGGGATTGAGACCCAGTACTTC	CASSLAASGIETQYF
TRBJ2-3	NA	once	TRBV30	TGTGCCTGGAGTGCCACTAGGGGAATGGGAAATACGCAGTATTTT	CAWSATRGMGNTQYF
TRBJ1-5	TRBD1	NA	TRBV30	TGTGCCTGGAGTACAGGGGGCGATCAGCCCCAGCATTTT	CAWSTGGDQPQHF
TRBJ2-7	NA	few	TRBV19	TGTGCCAGTAGTGGGATCAGCGTTGGATACGAGCAGTACTTC	CASSGISVGYEQYF
TRBJ1-1	NA	few	TRBV19	TGTGCCAGTAGTATTTCCGGCGGACGGGGGAATGCTGAAGCTTTCTTT	CASSISGGRGNAEAFF
TRBJ2-2	NA	NA	TRBV29-1	TGCAGCGTTCGGTCATGGGGCGCAGGCACCGGGGAGCTGTTTTTT	CSVRSWGAGTGELFF
TRBJ2-4	TRBD1	NA	TRBV6-9	TGTGCCAGCAGTCCGAGACAGGGGGAAAACATTCAGTACTTC	CASSPRQGENIQYF
TRBJ1-1	NA	NA	TRBV29-1	TGCAGCGTTGACGGATACACTGAAGCTTTCTTT	CSVDGYTEAFF
TRBJ2-1	NA	once	TRBV25-1	TGTGCCAGCAGTGCATACAATGAGCAGTTCTTC	CASSAYNEQFF
TRBJ2-4	TRBD2	NA	TRBV19	TGTGCCAGTAGTTCAAGCGGGAGGGGACGCAAAAACATTCAGTACTTC	CASSSSGRGRKNIQYF
TRBJ2-2	NA	few	TRBV14	TGTGCCAGCAGCCAAGGACACCACACCGGGGAGCTGTTTTTT	CASSQGHHTGELFF
TRBJ2-7	NA	few	TRBV29-1	TGCAGCGCCAGCATGCCAGGGACCTACGAGCAGTACTTC	CSASMPGTYEQYF
TRBJ2-2	NA	NA	TRBV6-5	TGTGCCAGCGGGGGGCCAAACACCGGGGAGCTGTTTTTT	CASGGPNTGELFF
TRBJ2-2	NA	NA	TRBV7-9	TGTGCCAGCAGCTTACTGAACACCGGGGAGCTGTTTTTT	CASSLLNTGELFF
TRBJ1-3	NA	few	TRBV14	TGTGCCAGCAGCCAAGGCTGGTTGTCCGGAAACACCATATATTTT	CASSQGWLSGNTIYF
TRBJ1-2	TRBD1	NA	TRBV2	TGTGCCAGCACGACCGGGACAGGGGAGGGCTACACCTTC	CASTTGTGEGYTF
TRBJ1-1	TRBD1	NA	TRBV7-9	TGTGCCAGCACCAAACAGGGGGCAGGCGGGGACACTGAAGCTTTCTTT	CASTKQGAGGDTEAFF
TRBJ1-2	TRBD1	NA	TRBV30	TGTGCCTGGAGTGTACAGGGGGGCTATGGCTACACCTTC	CAWSVQGGYGYTF
TRBJ2-1	TRBD2	few	TRBV7-8	TGTGCCAGCAGAGAGGGACTAGCGGACAATGAGCAGTTCTTC	CASREGLADNEQFF
TRBJ2-7	TRBD2	NA	TRBV30	TGTGCCTGGAGTGTACTGTCGGGGCGTAGGACTAGCCACCCCGAGCAGTACTTC	CAWSVLSGRRTSHPEQYF
TRBJ2-4	TRBD1	few	TRBV19	TGTGCCAGTAGTAACCCCAATAGACAGGGTGCCAAAAACATTCAGTACTTC	CASSNPNRQGAKNIQYF
TRBJ2-7	TRBD1	few	TRBV29-1	TGCAGCGTTGTACACGGGACAGGAGGCTACGAGCAGTACTTC	CSVVHGTGGYEQYF
TRBJ1-5	NA	few	TRBV4-2	TGTGCCAGCAGCCAAGAAGGGCGGCAGCCCCAGCATTTT	CASSQEGRQPQHF
TRBJ1-1	NA	once	TRBV4-1	TGCGCCAGCAGACCTCTCCGGGACACTGAAGCTTTCTTT	CASRPLRDTEAFF
TRBJ2-4	NA	NA	TRBV29-1	TGCAGCGTTACCGGGACACTCTCCTCTGGGAACATTCAGTACTTC	CSVTGTLSSGNIQYF
TRBJ2-5	NA	NA	TRBV30	TGTGCCTGGAGGAGCCCCAGCGAGCGGGAGACCCAGTACTTC	CAWRSPSERETQYF
TRBJ2-1	NA	once	TRBV5-6	TGTGCCAGCAGCTTGGTTGCGTTCTTC	CASSLVAFF
TRBJ2-3	NA	NA	TRBV5-4	TGTGCCAGCGCCGAGTCAGGGAAGGGGGGCACAGATACGCAGTATTTT	CASAESGKGGTDTQYF
TRBJ1-5	NA	NA	TRBV28	TGTGCCAGCATGAAGCTCAATCAGCCCCAGCATTTT	CASMKLNQPQHF
TRBJ2-7	TRBD1	once	TRBV6-6	TGTGCCAGCGCCGGGACAGGCATGTACGAGCAGTACTTC	CASAGTGMYEQYF
TRBJ2-3	TRBD2	once	TRBV7-6	TGTGCCAGCAGCTTAGCCGGGACTAGCGGGAGAGGGGATACGCAGTATTTT	CASSLAGTSGRGDTQYF
TRBJ2-7	NA	NA	TRBV5-6	TGTGCCAGCAGCTTATTCAATTACGAGCAGTACTTC	CASSLFNYEQYF
TRBJ2-1	NA	few	TRBV6-5	TGTGCCAGCACCGTACGGCCCGGTGGTGAGCAGTTCTTC	CASTVRPGGEQFF
TRBJ2-7	NA	NA	TRBV7-2	TGTGCCAGCAGCCTTGGGGGCGGGAGACCCTACGAGCAGTACTTC	CASSLGGGRPYEQYF
TRBJ1-6	NA	few	TRBV6-5	TGTGCCAGCAGCTCCCGCCGGGGCGGGTCACCCCTCCACTTT	CASSSRRGGSPLHF
TRBJ1-5	NA	few	TRBV30	TGTGCCTGGAGTGTAGCAGCACGCCAGCCCCAGCATTTT	CAWSVAARQPQHF
TRBJ1-3	NA	NA	TRBV27	TGTGCCAGCAGTTCAACAAATACTGGAAACACCATATATTTT	CASSSTNTGNTIYF
TRBJ2-2	NA	NA	TRBV7-2	TGTGCCAGCAGCATCTACACCGGGGAGCTGTTTTTT	CASSIYTGELFF
TRBJ1-2	TRBD1	NA	TRBV29-1	TGCAGCGGAACGGACAGGGTCGGCGGCTACACCTTC	CSGTDRVGGYTF
TRBJ2-5	NA	few	TRBV4-3	TGCGCCAGCAGCCAAGATGTGATAAGGGCAGTGCAGACCCAGTACTTC	CASSQDVIRAVQTQYF
TRBJ1-2	NA	few	TRBV18	TGTGCCAGCTCCCGACAGGAAGCTAACTATGGCTACACCTTC	CASSRQEANYGYTF
TRBJ1-1	TRBD1	NA	TRBV18	TGTGCCAGTATCCCGTTTTTGGACAGGGAAACTGAAGCTTTCTTT	CASIPFLDRETEAFF
TRBJ2-7	NA	NA	TRBV30	TGTGCCTGGAGTGCCGGGACAAACCTCTACGAGCAGTACTTC	CAWSAGTNLYEQYF
TRBJ2-2	TRBD2	NA	TRBV5-4	TGTGCCAGCAGCTTGGCGGGACTAGCGAACACCGGGGAGCTGTTTTTT	CASSLAGLANTGELFF
TRBJ2-3	NA	NA	TRBV5-1	TGCGCCAGCAGCCGAGGGTGGGGCACAGATACGCAGTATTTT	CASSRGWGTDTQYF
TRBJ2-3	NA	NA	TRBV6-5	TGTGCCAGCAGTTACAACCAGGGAGATACGCAGTATTTT	CASSYNQGDTQYF
TRBJ2-3	NA	few	TRBV2	TGTGCCAGCATCCCCGGGACTGTTGGAATAGATACGCAGTATTTT	CASIPGTVGIDTQYF
TRBJ2-7	NA	NA	TRBV15	TGTGCCACCAGCAGAGATTTCCAGGATAGGGAGCAGTACTTC	CATSRDFQDREQYF
TRBJ2-7	NA	NA	TRBV10-2	TGCGCCAGCAGTGGGTCTGCCTGGTCCTACGAGCAGTACTTC	CASSGSAWSYEQYF
TRBJ2-5	NA	NA	TRBV29-1	TGCAGCGGAGAAATTCCACAAGAGACCCAGTACTTC	CSGEIPQETQYF
TRBJ2-4	NA	NA	TRBV29-1	TGCAGCGCCTCAGGGGGGGCCAAAAACATTCAGTACTTC	CSASGGAKNIQYF
TRBJ2-1	NA	few	TRBV28	TGTGCCAGCAGTTTAGGCTTTGAGCAGTTCTTC	CASSLGFEQFF